These T cell receptor beta chains were read from a single sample in a study of T cells in Graves' hyperthyroidism and ophthalmopathy. MiXCR, run by TCRdb on the multiplex PCR reads, gives a single entry per CDR3 protein. The sample holds about 560,000 distinct CDR3 sequences, around 15% seen once. The sequenced sample consisted of blood. These receptors originate from a woman younger than 35 with Graves' hyperthyroidism. Both conserved end residues are part of each CDR3. D genes are given only for firm matches. The listing skips clone size in some rows; elsewhere it reads once, few, many or a size class.

J: TRBJ1-3; V: TRBV28; size: .; D: .; CDR3: CASSGPGTGNTIYF; DNA: TGTGCCAGTTCCGGCCCGGGTACTGGAAACACCATATATTTT
J: TRBJ1-5; V: TRBV29-1; size: few; D: TRBD1; CDR3: CSVRQGRGQPQHF; DNA: TGCAGCGTCAGACAGGGACGCGGACAGCCCCAGCATTTT
J: TRBJ2-3; V: TRBV20-1; size: many; D: TRBD2; CDR3: CSASLLAGGADTQYF; DNA: TGCAGTGCTAGTCTACTAGCGGGGGGCGCAGATACGCAGTATTTT
J: TRBJ2-7; V: TRBV20-1; size: many; D: .; CDR3: CSARRTYEQYF; DNA: TGCAGTGCCAGAAGGACCTACGAGCAGTACTTC
J: TRBJ2-5; V: TRBV20-1; size: .; D: TRBD2; CDR3: CSARGASGGALETQYF; DNA: TGCAGTGCTAGAGGGGCTAGCGGGGGGGCTTTGGAGACCCAGTACTTC
J: TRBJ2-5; V: TRBV2; size: .; D: TRBD2; CDR3: CASGVVAGGPLETQYF; DNA: TGTGCCAGCGGGGTTGTAGCGGGAGGGCCCCTGGAGACCCAGTACTTC
J: TRBJ2-1; V: TRBV14; size: .; D: .; CDR3: CASSRPGLQYNEQFF; DNA: TGTGCCAGCAGCCGGCCGGGACTTCAATACAATGAGCAGTTCTTC
J: TRBJ2-1; V: TRBV29-1; size: many; D: TRBD2; CDR3: CSVVTSGSRGNEQFF; DNA: TGCAGCGTTGTGACTAGCGGGAGCAGGGGGAATGAGCAGTTCTTC
J: TRBJ2-2; V: TRBV4-1; size: few; D: TRBD2; CDR3: CASSRWPSGFGIGELFF; DNA: TGCGCCAGCAGCCGTTGGCCTAGCGGCTTTGGGATCGGGGAGCTGTTTTTT
J: TRBJ2-5; V: TRBV20-1; size: .; D: TRBD2; CDR3: CSARAGGLAGVVETQYF; DNA: TGCAGTGCTAGAGCTGGAGGACTAGCGGGAGTGGTAGAGACCCAGTACTTC
J: TRBJ2-1; V: TRBV9; size: .; D: TRBD1; CDR3: CASSDTGGSYNEQFF; DNA: TGTGCCAGCAGCGATACAGGGGGTTCCTACAATGAGCAGTTCTTC
J: TRBJ1-2; V: TRBV5-1; size: many; D: .; CDR3: CASSLGGSDYGYTF; DNA: TGCGCCAGCAGCTTGGGAGGGTCCGACTATGGCTACACCTTC
J: TRBJ1-5; V: TRBV2; size: many; D: .; CDR3: CASKGRENQPQHF; DNA: TGTGCCAGCAAGGGAAGGGAGAATCAGCCCCAGCATTTT
J: TRBJ2-1; V: TRBV9; size: few; D: TRBD2; CDR3: CASSVGTSGGNEQFF; DNA: TGTGCCAGCAGCGTAGGGACTAGCGGGGGCAATGAGCAGTTCTTC
J: TRBJ2-5; V: TRBV11-2; size: many; D: TRBD1; CDR3: CASSFDRGIGTQYF; DNA: TGTGCCAGCAGCTTCGACAGGGGGATAGGGACCCAGTACTTC
J: TRBJ1-5; V: TRBV11-2; size: many; D: .; CDR3: CASSPRTNQPQHF; DNA: TGTGCCAGCAGCCCACGAACCAATCAGCCCCAGCATTTT
J: TRBJ1-1; V: TRBV7-9; size: .; D: .; CDR3: CASSLKTANTEAFF; DNA: TGTGCCAGCAGCTTAAAAACGGCGAACACTGAAGCTTTCTTT
J: TRBJ2-7; V: TRBV2; size: once; D: .; CDR3: CASQNSRGRYEQYF; DNA: TGTGCCAGCCAAAACAGTAGGGGAAGGTACGAGCAGTACTTC
J: TRBJ2-3; V: TRBV7-2; size: many; D: TRBD2; CDR3: CASSLMLLAGPQRDTQYF; DNA: TGTGCCAGCAGCTTAATGCTATTAGCGGGTCCCCAGAGAGATACGCAGTATTTT
J: TRBJ2-3; V: TRBV7-3; size: many; D: .; CDR3: CASSPGWGRTDTQYF; DNA: TGTGCCAGCAGCCCAGGTTGGGGTAGAACAGATACGCAGTATTTT
J: TRBJ2-2; V: TRBV2; size: many; D: TRBD1; CDR3: CASSTGTGGTNTGELFF; DNA: TGTGCCAGCAGTACCGGGACAGGGGGCACGAACACCGGGGAGCTGTTTTTT
J: TRBJ2-7; V: TRBV5-5; size: few; D: .; CDR3: CASSFTTQGWIYEQYF; DNA: TGTGCCAGCAGCTTTACCACACAGGGATGGATCTACGAGCAGTACTTC
J: TRBJ1-5; V: TRBV2; size: few; D: .; CDR3: CASSGVRVYQPQHF; DNA: TGTGCCAGCAGTGGGGTCAGGGTTTACCAGCCCCAGCATTTT
J: TRBJ2-1; V: TRBV28; size: many; D: .; CDR3: CASTGTPYDEQFF; DNA: TGTGCCAGCACTGGGACACCTTACGATGAGCAGTTCTTC
J: TRBJ1-1; V: TRBV11-2; size: .; D: .; CDR3: CASSSPAENTEAFF; DNA: TGTGCCAGCAGCTCCCCGGCCGAGAACACTGAAGCTTTCTTT
J: TRBJ2-7; V: TRBV24-1; size: few; D: .; CDR3: CATSDPSSGSGSYEQYF; DNA: TGTGCCACCAGTGACCCCTCGTCAGGGTCCGGCTCCTACGAGCAGTACTTC
J: TRBJ1-2; V: TRBV15; size: many; D: .; CDR3: CATSHPPELDGGYTF; DNA: TGTGCCACCAGTCACCCTCCGGAGCTTGATGGTGGCTACACCTTC
J: TRBJ2-7; V: TRBV28; size: .; D: .; CDR3: CASRLGTSAQYF; DNA: TGTGCCAGCAGACTAGGGACTTCGGCGCAGTACTTC
J: TRBJ1-2; V: TRBV10-2; size: .; D: .; CDR3: CASSESGTSNGYGYTF; DNA: TGCGCCAGCAGTGAGTCTGGGACGAGCAATGGCTATGGCTACACCTTC
J: TRBJ2-7; V: TRBV12-3/TRBV12-4; size: many; D: TRBD1; CDR3: CASSPGQGLNYEQYF; DNA: TGTGCCAGCAGTCCGGGACAGGGACTCAACTACGAGCAGTACTTC
J: TRBJ2-7; V: TRBV6-1; size: many; D: .; CDR3: CASSRTGAGYEQYF; DNA: TGTGCCAGCAGTCGAACTGGGGCCGGCTACGAGCAGTACTTC
J: TRBJ2-5; V: TRBV29-1; size: once; D: TRBD1; CDR3: CSVEDRETGGQETQYF; DNA: TGCAGCGTTGAAGATAGGGAGACAGGGGGGCAAGAGACCCAGTACTTC
J: TRBJ1-4; V: TRBV24-1; size: many; D: .; CDR3: CATSDSGANEKLFF; DNA: TGTGCCACCAGTGATTCTGGAGCGAATGAAAAACTGTTTTTT
J: TRBJ1-6; V: TRBV7-2; size: few; D: .; CDR3: CASSLAGNNSPLHF; DNA: TGTGCCAGCAGCTTAGCGGGAAATAATTCACCCCTCCACTTT
J: TRBJ1-1; V: TRBV3-1; size: few; D: .; CDR3: CASSQDTGGANTEAFF; DNA: TGTGCCAGCAGCCAAGATACGGGGGGGGCGAACACTGAAGCTTTCTTT
J: TRBJ2-1; V: TRBV12-3/TRBV12-4; size: many; D: TRBD2; CDR3: CASSGTSAPYNEQFF; DNA: TGTGCCAGCAGTGGTACTAGCGCTCCCTACAATGAGCAGTTCTTC
J: TRBJ2-1; V: TRBV7-3; size: many; D: TRBD2; CDR3: CASSPHTLAGAYNEQFF; DNA: TGTGCCAGCAGCCCTCACACTCTAGCGGGGGCCTACAATGAGCAGTTCTTC
J: TRBJ1-5; V: TRBV5-1; size: few; D: TRBD1; CDR3: CASSSTGAFNQPQHF; DNA: TGCGCCAGCAGCTCGACAGGGGCCTTCAATCAGCCCCAGCATTTT
J: TRBJ1-5; V: TRBV19; size: .; D: TRBD1; CDR3: CASSLFDRGPGNQPQHF; DNA: TGTGCCAGTAGTCTCTTCGACAGGGGGCCGGGCAATCAGCCCCAGCATTTT
J: TRBJ2-5; V: TRBV18; size: .; D: TRBD1; CDR3: CASSTQNVPGTGDETQYF; DNA: TGTGCCAGCTCAACTCAAAACGTCCCCGGGACAGGGGACGAGACCCAGTACTTC
J: TRBJ1-1; V: TRBV5-6; size: many; D: .; CDR3: CASSSQLHQMNTEAFF; DNA: TGTGCCAGCAGCTCACAGCTTCACCAAATGAACACTGAAGCTTTCTTT
J: TRBJ1-5; V: TRBV29-1; size: .; D: .; CDR3: CSVEGASNQPQHF; DNA: TGCAGCGTTGAGGGGGCAAGCAATCAGCCCCAGCATTTT
J: TRBJ2-1; V: TRBV4-3; size: few; D: TRBD1; CDR3: CASSQDSSGGNEQFF; DNA: TGCGCCAGCAGCCAAGATAGTTCAGGGGGCAATGAGCAGTTCTTC
J: TRBJ2-5; V: TRBV28; size: .; D: TRBD1; CDR3: CASSLPGQGRGETQYF; DNA: TGTGCCAGCAGCCTACCCGGACAGGGGAGAGGAGAGACCCAGTACTTC
J: TRBJ2-3; V: TRBV14; size: many; D: .; CDR3: CASSQRLSTDTQYF; DNA: TGTGCCAGCAGCCAGAGACTGAGCACAGATACGCAGTATTTT
J: TRBJ1-1; V: TRBV10-3; size: many; D: .; CDR3: CAISDRGNTEAFF; DNA: TGTGCCATCAGTGACAGGGGGAACACTGAAGCTTTCTTT
J: TRBJ1-3; V: TRBV7-8; size: few; D: .; CDR3: CASSLVGGFLGNTIYF; DNA: TGTGCCAGCAGCTTAGTCGGGGGGTTTCTTGGAAACACCATATATTTT
J: TRBJ2-2; V: TRBV12-3/TRBV12-4; size: many; D: .; CDR3: CASSFRGGELFF; DNA: TGTGCCAGCAGCTTTCGCGGCGGGGAGCTGTTTTTT
J: TRBJ2-2; V: TRBV30; size: few; D: TRBD1; CDR3: CAWSKRTGGNTGELFF; DNA: TGTGCCTGGTCGAAAAGGACAGGGGGGAACACCGGGGAGCTGTTTTTT
J: TRBJ2-1; V: TRBV10-2; size: few; D: .; CDR3: CASSDVGGSGGWYNEQFF; DNA: TGCGCCAGCAGTGATGTGGGGGGTTCGGGGGGCTGGTACAATGAGCAGTTCTTC
J: TRBJ2-1; V: TRBV30; size: .; D: .; CDR3: CAWSWRGNEQFF; DNA: TGTGCCTGGAGTTGGAGGGGCAATGAGCAGTTCTTC
J: TRBJ1-1; V: TRBV28; size: many; D: .; CDR3: CASKLVMNTEAFF; DNA: TGTGCCAGCAAGCTCGTAATGAACACTGAAGCTTTCTTT
J: TRBJ2-7; V: TRBV7-2; size: many; D: TRBD2; CDR3: CASSLEAWGGRYEQYF; DNA: TGTGCCAGCAGCTTAGAGGCTTGGGGGGGAAGATACGAGCAGTACTTC
J: TRBJ2-1; V: TRBV19; size: .; D: .; CDR3: CASSMDQGLGDNEQFF; DNA: TGTGCCAGTAGTATGGATCAGGGGTTGGGTGACAATGAGCAGTTCTTC